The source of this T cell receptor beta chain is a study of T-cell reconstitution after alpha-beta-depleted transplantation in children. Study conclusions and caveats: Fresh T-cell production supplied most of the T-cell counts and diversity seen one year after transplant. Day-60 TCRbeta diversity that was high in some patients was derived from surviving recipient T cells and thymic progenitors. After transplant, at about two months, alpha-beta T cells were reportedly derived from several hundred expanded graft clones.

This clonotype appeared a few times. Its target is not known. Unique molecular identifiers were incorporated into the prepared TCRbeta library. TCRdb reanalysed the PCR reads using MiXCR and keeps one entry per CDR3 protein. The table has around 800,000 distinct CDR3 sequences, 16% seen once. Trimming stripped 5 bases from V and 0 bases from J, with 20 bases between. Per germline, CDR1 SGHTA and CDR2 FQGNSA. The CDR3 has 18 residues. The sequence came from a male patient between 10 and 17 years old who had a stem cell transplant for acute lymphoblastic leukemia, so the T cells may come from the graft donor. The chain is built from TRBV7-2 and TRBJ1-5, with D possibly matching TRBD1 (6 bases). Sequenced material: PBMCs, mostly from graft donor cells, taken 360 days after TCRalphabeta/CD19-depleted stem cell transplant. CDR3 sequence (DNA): TGTGCCAGCAGCCAGGGGCAGAAATTACCCTATAGCAATCAGCCCCAGCATTTT. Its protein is CASSQGQKLPYSNQPQHF.